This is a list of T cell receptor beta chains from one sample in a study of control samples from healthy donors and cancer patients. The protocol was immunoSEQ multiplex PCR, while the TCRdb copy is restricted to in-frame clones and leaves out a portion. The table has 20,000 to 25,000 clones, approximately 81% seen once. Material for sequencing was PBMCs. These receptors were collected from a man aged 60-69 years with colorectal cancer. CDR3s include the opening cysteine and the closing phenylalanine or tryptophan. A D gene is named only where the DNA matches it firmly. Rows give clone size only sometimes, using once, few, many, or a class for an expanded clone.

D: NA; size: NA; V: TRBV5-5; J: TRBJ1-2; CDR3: CASSPSVFLGGYTF; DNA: TGTGCCAGCAGCCCTTCGGTGTTTCTTGGGGGCTACACCTTC
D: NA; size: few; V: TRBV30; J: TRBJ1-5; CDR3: CAWSVPLERQPQHF; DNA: TGTGCCTGGAGTGTGCCCCTGGAGCGCCAGCCCCAGCATTTT
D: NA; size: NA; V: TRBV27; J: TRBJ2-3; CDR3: CASSQGIYSSTDTQYF; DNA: TGTGCCAGCAGCCAGGGGATTTATTCTAGCACAGATACGCAGTATTTT
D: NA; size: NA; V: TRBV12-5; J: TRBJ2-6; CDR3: CASGLGVSGANVLTF; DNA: TGTGCTAGTGGTTTAGGAGTCTCTGGGGCCAACGTCCTGACTTTC
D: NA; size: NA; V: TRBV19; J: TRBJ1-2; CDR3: CASSIDLRDTHYGYTF; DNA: TGTGCCAGTAGTATCGACCTCCGGGACACCCACTATGGCTACACCTTC
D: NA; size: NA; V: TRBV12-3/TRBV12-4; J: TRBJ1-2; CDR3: CASSLQGSRGYTF; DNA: TGTGCCAGCAGTTTACAGGGGTCTAGAGGCTACACCTTC
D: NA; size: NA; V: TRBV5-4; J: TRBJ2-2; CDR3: CASSLQNTGELFF; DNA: TGTGCCAGCAGCTTACAGAACACCGGGGAGCTGTTTTTT
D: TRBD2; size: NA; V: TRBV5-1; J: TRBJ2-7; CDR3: CASSLGTSGAGEQYF; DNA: TGCGCCAGCAGCTTAGGAACTAGCGGGGCGGGAGAGCAGTACTTC
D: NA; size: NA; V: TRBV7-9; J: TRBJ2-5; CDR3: CASSFKGDGETQYF; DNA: TGTGCCAGCAGCTTTAAGGGGGATGGGGAGACCCAGTACTTC
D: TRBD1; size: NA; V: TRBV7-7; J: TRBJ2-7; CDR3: CASSLGTGSYEQYF; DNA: TGTGCCAGCAGCTTAGGGACAGGTTCCTACGAGCAGTACTTC
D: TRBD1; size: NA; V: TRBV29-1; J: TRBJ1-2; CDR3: CSVDRQGLYGYTF; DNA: TGCAGCGTTGACCGACAGGGGCTTTATGGCTACACCTTC
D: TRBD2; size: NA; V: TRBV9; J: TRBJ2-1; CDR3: CASSVGGLAGTEFF; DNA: TGTGCCAGCAGCGTAGGGGGACTAGCGGGGACTGAGTTCTTC
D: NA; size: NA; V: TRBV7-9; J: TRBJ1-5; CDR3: CASSLDHQPQHF; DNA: TGTGCCAGCAGCTTAGATCATCAGCCCCAGCATTTT
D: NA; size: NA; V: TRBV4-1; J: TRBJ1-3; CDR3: CASSQFLWGVGGNTIYF; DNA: TGCGCCAGCAGCCAGTTCCTATGGGGGGTGGGAGGAAACACCATATATTTT
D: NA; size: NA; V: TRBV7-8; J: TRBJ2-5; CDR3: CASGEWLRETQYF; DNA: TGTGCCAGCGGAGAGTGGCTGAGGGAGACCCAGTACTTC
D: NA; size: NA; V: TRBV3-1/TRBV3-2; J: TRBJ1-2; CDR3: CASSQATGKGGYTF; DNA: TGTGCCAGCAGCCAAGCAACAGGAAAAGGAGGCTACACCTTC
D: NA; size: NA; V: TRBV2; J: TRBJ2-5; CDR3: CASSSSGVWETQYF; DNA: TGTGCCAGCTCAAGTTCAGGGGTGTGGGAGACCCAGTACTTC
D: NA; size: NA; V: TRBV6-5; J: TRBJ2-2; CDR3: CASRAVNTGELFF; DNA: TGTGCCAGCAGGGCGGTGAACACCGGGGAGCTGTTTTTT
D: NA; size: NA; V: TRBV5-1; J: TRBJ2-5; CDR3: CASGSNGAVETQYF; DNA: TGCGCCAGCGGTTCCAATGGGGCCGTGGAGACCCAGTACTTC
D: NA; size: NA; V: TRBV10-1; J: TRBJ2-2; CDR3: CASSESPGAALNTGELFF; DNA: TGCGCCAGCAGTGAGTCCCCGGGGGCAGCCTTGAACACCGGGGAGCTGTTTTTT
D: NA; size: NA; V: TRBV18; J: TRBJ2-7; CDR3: CASSSADGGGTYEQYF; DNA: TGTGCCAGCTCATCCGCAGACGGGGGAGGAACCTACGAGCAGTACTTC
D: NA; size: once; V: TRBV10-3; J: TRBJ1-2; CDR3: CAISAQADAPIGYTF; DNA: TGTGCCATCAGTGCTCAGGCAGATGCCCCTATTGGCTACACCTTC
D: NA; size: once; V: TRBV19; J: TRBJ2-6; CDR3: CASSSPRQFSGANVLTF; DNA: TGTGCCAGTAGTAGCCCGAGACAGTTTTCTGGGGCCAACGTCCTGACTTTC
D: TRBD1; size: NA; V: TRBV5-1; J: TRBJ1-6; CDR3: CASSYFTGGEDSPLHF; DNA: TGCGCCAGCAGCTATTTTACAGGGGGCGAGGATTCACCCCTCCACTTT
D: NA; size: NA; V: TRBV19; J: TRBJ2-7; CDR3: CASSIRDGPYEQYF; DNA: TGTGCCAGTAGTATCCGGGACGGACCCTACGAGCAGTACTTC
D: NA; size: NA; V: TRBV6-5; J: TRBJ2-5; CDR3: CASQRETQYF; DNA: TGTGCCAGCCAGAGAGAGACCCAGTACTTC
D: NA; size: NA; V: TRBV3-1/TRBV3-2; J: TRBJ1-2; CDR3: CASSQDGRAYGYTF; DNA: TGTGCCAGCAGCCAAGATGGGCGGGCCTATGGCTACACCTTC
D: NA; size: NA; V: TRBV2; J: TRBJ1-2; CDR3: CASTFTNYGYTF; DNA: TGTGCCAGCACCTTTACTAACTATGGCTACACCTTC
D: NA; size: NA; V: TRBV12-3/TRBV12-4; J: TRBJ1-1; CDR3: CASVPGNTEAFF; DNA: TGTGCCAGCGTTCCTGGGAACACTGAAGCTTTCTTT
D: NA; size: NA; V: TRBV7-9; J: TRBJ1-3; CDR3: CASSPSPRGNTIYF; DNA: TGTGCCAGCAGCCCCTCCCCAAGAGGAAACACCATATATTTT
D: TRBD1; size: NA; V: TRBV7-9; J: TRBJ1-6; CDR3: CASSLGQGLTALHF; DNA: TGTGCCAGCAGCCTAGGACAGGGACTCACGGCCCTCCACTTT
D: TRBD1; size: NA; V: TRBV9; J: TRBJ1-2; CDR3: CASSVSGGGTGTYGYTF; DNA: TGTGCCAGCAGCGTGAGTGGGGGCGGGACAGGGACCTATGGCTACACCTTC
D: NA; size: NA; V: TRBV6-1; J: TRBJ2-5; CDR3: CASSETNTLQETQYF; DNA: TGTGCCAGCAGTGAAACGAATACCCTCCAAGAGACCCAGTACTTC
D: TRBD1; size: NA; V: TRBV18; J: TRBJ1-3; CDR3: CASHKTGAGNTIYF; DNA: TGTGCCAGCCATAAAACAGGGGCTGGAAACACCATATATTTT
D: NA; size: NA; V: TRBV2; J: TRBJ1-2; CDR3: CASNQGYYGYTF; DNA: TGTGCCAGCAACCAGGGCTACTATGGCTACACCTTC
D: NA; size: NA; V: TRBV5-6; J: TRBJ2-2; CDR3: CASSLGAKINTGELFF; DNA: TGTGCCAGCAGCTTGGGGGCCAAAATTAACACCGGGGAGCTGTTTTTT
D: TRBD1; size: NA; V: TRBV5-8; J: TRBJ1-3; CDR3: CASSFTGGVNAGNTIYF; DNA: TGTGCCAGCAGCTTCACAGGGGGCGTCAATGCTGGAAACACCATATATTTT
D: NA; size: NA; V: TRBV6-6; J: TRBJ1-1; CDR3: CASSYVNTEAFF; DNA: TGTGCCAGCAGTTACGTGAACACTGAAGCTTTCTTT
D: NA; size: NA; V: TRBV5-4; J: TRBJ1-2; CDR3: CASSLQGLTYGYTF; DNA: TGTGCCAGCAGCTTGCAGGGGCTTACCTATGGCTACACCTTC
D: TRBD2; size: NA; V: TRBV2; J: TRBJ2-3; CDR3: CASRRSGGTDTQYF; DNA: TGTGCCAGCAGAAGATCCGGGGGGACAGATACGCAGTATTTT
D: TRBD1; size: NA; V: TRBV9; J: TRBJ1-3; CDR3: CASSDRDSSGNTIYF; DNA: TGTGCCAGCAGCGATCGGGACAGCTCTGGAAACACCATATATTTT
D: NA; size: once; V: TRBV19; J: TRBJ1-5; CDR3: CASRKGAYSNQPQHF; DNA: TGTGCCAGTAGGAAAGGGGCGTATAGCAATCAGCCCCAGCATTTT
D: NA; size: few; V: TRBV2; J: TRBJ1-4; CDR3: CASSDSQSEEKLFF; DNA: TGTGCCAGCAGTGACAGTCAGTCTGAGGAAAAACTGTTTTTT
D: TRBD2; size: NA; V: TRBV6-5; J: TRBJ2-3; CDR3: CASRPRTSGTDTQYF; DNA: TGTGCCAGCAGACCCCGGACTAGCGGCACAGATACGCAGTATTTT
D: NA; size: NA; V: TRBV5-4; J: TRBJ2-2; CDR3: CASTKKKGANTGELFF; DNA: TGTGCCAGCACTAAAAAGAAGGGGGCGAACACCGGGGAGCTGTTTTTT